The clone carrying this T cell receptor (beta chain) has just one count. Its matching antigen is unknown. This entry is derived from a study of OX40 agonist ivuxolimab in advanced cancers. Study-level background: Patients with prior anti-PD-1, anti-PD-L1 or anti-CTLA-4 therapy were eligible; approximately 37% had some. The study's findings and limits: The authors did not determine the antigen specificity of the expanded peripheral T cells.

TCRdb's table, derived via immunoSEQ multiplex PCR, lists solely in-frame clones and lacks some. The data contain around 61,000 clones, roughly four fifths of them seen just once; the ten biggest clones take up just under 5%. The receptor was derived from an adult with an advanced solid tumor such as melanoma, head and neck, liver or kidney cancer. The material sequenced was CD4+ or CD8+ T cells sorted from blood, taken in a trial of the OX40 agonist ivuxolimab.

The CDR3: CASSIRGLDYGYTF. The CDR3 nucleotides read TGTGCCAGCTCTATCAGGGGGCTCGACTATGGCTACACCTTC. This chain links TRBV18 with TRBJ1-2; TRBD1 agrees at 8 bases. The germline CDR1 and CDR2 sequences are KGHSH and LQKENI. The CDR3 loop spans 14 amino acids. V lost 6 bases to trimming and J lost 3 bases; unmatched junction nucleotides: 6.